The source of this T cell receptor (beta chain) is a study of control samples from healthy donors and cancer patients. The data were produced by immunoSEQ multiplex PCR, yet TCRdb's version contains in-frame clones alone and is incomplete. In the table there are about 170,000 clones, 93% of which are singletons. Germline V CDR1 and CDR2: KGHSH, LQKENI. V was clipped by 6 bases and J by 3 bases; unmatched bases: 7. The CDR3 runs to 16 residues. The chain uses TRBV18 and TRBJ1-6; 8 bases align to TRBD1. This TCR came from a woman aged 55-75 years in good health. The sample taken for sequencing was blood. In DNA, the CDR3 is TGTGCCAGCTCGCCCCAGGGGGCCTTCTATAATTCACCCCTCCACTTT. This encodes CASSPQGAFYNSPLHF.